This TCR beta chain derives from a study of control samples from healthy donors and cancer patients. This clone showed up just once. The germline V gene encodes CDR1 SGHTS and CDR2 YDEGEE. V lost 2 bases and J 1 base, leaving 9 bases between the germline ends. The length of the CDR3 is 15 residues. The table came from immunoSEQ multiplex PCR; TCRdb's copy has only in-frame clones and leaves some out. Among 90,000 to 100,000 clones listed, roughly four fifths were seen once. The chain uses TRBV5-8 and TRBJ1-4; D ambiguous. The sequenced sample was blood. This clonotype originated in a man in his sixties in good health. CDR3 nucleotides: TGTGCCAGCAGCTTTACATGGATAACTAATGAAAAACTGTTTTTT. This translates into CASSFTWITNEKLFF.